The table lists the clone carrying this T cell receptor beta chain with a count of one. Measured with immunoSEQ multiplex PCR; TCRdb has only the in-frame clones, and not every one. This table has a few hundred thousand clones, about 90% appearing once. These data belong to a study of blood T cell repertoires in COVID-19. Study details: The analysed material was cDNA or gDNA that came from T cells, B-cell-depleted T cells, or PBMCs.

The V and J ends lost 7 bases and 9 bases respectively, with 12 bases between them. This CDR3 region has 11 residues. CDR1 and CDR2 from the germline V gene are SNHLY and FYNNEI. The sequenced sample consisted of peripheral blood. This clonotype originated in a woman aged 35 to 49 with acute or convalescent COVID-19. The chain joins TRBV2 to TRBJ1-1, with D hard to call. CDR3 protein: CASKEGTQAFF. CDR3 DNA: TGTGCCAGCAAAGAGGGCACGCAAGCTTTCTTT.